This T cell receptor beta chain was identified in a study of T-cell reconstitution after alpha-beta-depleted transplantation in children. This CDR3 spans 14 amino acids. The V gene's germline CDR1 is SGHTA and CDR2 FQGNSA. V shed 1 base and J 12 bases; nucleotides not matched to a gene: 8. Unique molecular identifiers were used in preparing the TCRbeta library. TCRdb re-derived calls from the PCR reads in MiXCR, one entry per CDR3 protein. The table records fewer than 550,000 distinct CDR3 sequences, roughly a tenth of them present only once. This clonotype originated in a human donor who donated a stem cell graft to a child with acute myeloid leukemia. The chain employs TRBV7-2 and TRBJ2-1; 8 bases match TRBD1. Sequencing was performed on PBMCs from the stem cell graft donor, taken from the stem cell graft. For the CDR3, the DNA is TGTGCCAGCAGCTTAGGCCCAGGGGGCGCACCGCAGTTCTTC. This codes for CASSLGPGGAPQFF.